This passage covers 18 T cell receptor beta chains from one sample sequenced in a study of blood T cell repertoires in COVID-19. Produced via immunoSEQ multiplex PCR; TCRdb's table is partial and in-frame only. The sample lists hundreds of thousands of clones, around four fifths occurring once. Sequenced sample: peripheral blood. The receptors come from a woman between 45 and 65 years old with active or convalescent COVID-19.

This sequence joins TRBV4-1 and TRBJ2-7; 14 positions agree with TRBD2. The CDR3 covers 16 residues. CDR1 is MGHRA, CDR2 YSYEKL, per germline. V dropped 0 bases and J dropped 6; count of bases not matched to a gene: 4. In DNA form, the CDR3 reads TGCGCCAGCAGCCAAGAACCGGGACTAGCGGGAGTCGAGCAGTACTTC. Translated, it gives CASSQEPGLAGVEQYF.

J is TRBJ1-1 and V is TRBV5-1; no clear D gene. The CDR3 contains 14 residues. Germline CDR1 SGHRS, CDR2 YFSETQ. With 0 bases removed from V and 2 bases from J, the gap between germline ends came to 8 bases. Here the CDR3 reads CASSLDGPNTEAFF. In DNA, the CDR3 is TGCGCCAGCAGCTTGGACGGTCCAAACACTGAAGCTTTCTTT.

CDR3 loop: CASSRGNQGPDTQYF. The CDR3 nucleotides read TGTGCCAGCAGTCGCGGGAACCAGGGACCAGATACGCAGTATTTT. The chain joins TRBV6-8 to TRBJ2-3; a weak D match, TRBD2 (6 bases). The germline V gene has CDR1 MNHGY and CDR2 SAAAGT. The CDR3 has 15 residues. Between the trimmed V and J ends, which lost 5 bases and 4 bases, there was a span of 16 bases.

The genes are TRBV4-1 and TRBJ2-1, with 7 bases lining up with TRBD1. J was trimmed by 2 bases and V by 0 bases; bases with no gene match: 4. Germline assignment: CDR1 MGHRA and CDR2 YSYEKL. The CDR3 covers 16 residues. In DNA form, the CDR3 reads TGCGCCAGCAGCCAAGAAGACAGGGATCCCTACAATGAGCAGTTCTTC. Its translation is CASSQEDRDPYNEQFF.

This clone was detected once. The chain employs TRBV19 and TRBJ1-2, with a tentative D call TRBD1 (5 bases). The CDR3 has 12 residues. The V and J ends lost 5 bases and 3 bases respectively, with 7 bases between them. The germline CDR1 and CDR2 sequences are LNHDA and SQIVND (reference sequence). For the CDR3, the DNA is TGTGCCAGTAGTTCCAGGGACTATGGCTACACCTTC. This encodes CASSSRDYGYTF.

The rearrangement links TRBV28 to TRBJ1-6; a possible D gene is TRBD1 (5 bases). The germline gives CDR1 MDHEN, CDR2 SYDVKM. Trimming left V 7 bases short and J 10 bases short, with 20 bases between. This CDR3 comprises 15 residues. The CDR3 loop is CASTPGGKSGSPLHF. CDR3 coding DNA: TGTGCCAGCACCCCGGGGGGGAAGAGTGGGTCACCCCTCCACTTT.

V gene TRBV27 combines with J gene TRBJ2-7, with D perhaps matching TRBD1 (6 bases). From germline, CDR1 is MNHEY and CDR2 SMNVEV (reference sequence). With 6 bases removed from V and 8 bases from J, the gap between germline ends came to 14 bases. This CDR3 is 12 amino acids long. The chain's CDR3 is CASRGASIKQYF. DNA of the CDR3: TGTGCCAGCAGGGGGGCATCTATCAAGCAGTACTTC.

CDR3: CASNYGTGGPYEQYF. The DNA of the CDR3 is TGTGCCAGCAACTACGGGACAGGGGGGCCCTACGAGCAGTACTTC. The chain carries TRBV6-5 and TRBJ2-7, with TRBD1 identical over 11 bases. The V gene end was trimmed by 7 bases and the J gene end by 2 bases; junction bases not matched to a gene: 7. Germline V gene data show CDR1 as MNHEY and CDR2 as SVGAGI. The CDR3 spans 15 residues.

The genes are TRBV7-8 and TRBJ2-5; possible D gene TRBD1, 6 bases. Germline CDR1 and CDR2: SGHVS and FQNEAQ. This CDR3 comprises 14 residues. V lost 7 bases and J 5 bases, leaving 17 bases between the germline ends. Here the CDR3 reads CASTWAGAGETQYF. Written as DNA, the CDR3 is TGTGCCAGCACCTGGGCAGGGGCCGGGGAGACCCAGTACTTC.

The rearrangement joins TRBV9 to TRBJ1-2; D is possibly TRBD1 (5 bases). V was trimmed by 7 bases and J by 7 bases, leaving 23 bases between them. CDR1 SGDLS and CDR2 YYNGEE come from the germline V gene. The CDR3 spans 15 residues. The CDR3 bases are TGTGCCAGCCGAGGGATGGGAGGGGAACTAGGTGGCTACACCTTC. Its protein product is CASRGMGGELGGYTF.

The chain carries TRBV28 and TRBJ2-1; TRBD2 aligns across 9 bases. Germline V gene lookup returns CDR1 MDHEN and CDR2 SYDVKM. With V trimmed by 3 bases and J by 7 bases, 4 bases remained unmatched. The length of the CDR3 is 14 residues. The CDR3 nucleotides read TGTGCCAGCAGTTTGGGGCTAGCGGGAAATGAGCAGTTCTTC. It encodes CASSLGLAGNEQFF.

The chain combines TRBV27 with TRBJ1-6; TRBD1 is a possible D gene (5 bases). Trimming shortened V by 7 bases and J by 10 bases, and 11 bases separated the two germline ends. Germline assignment: CDR1 MNHEY and CDR2 SMNVEV (reference sequence). The CDR3 is 12 amino acids. The chain's CDR3 is CASTRVGSPLHF. The CDR3 DNA reads TGTGCCAGCACCAGGGTCGGATCACCCCTCCACTTT.

The chain couples TRBV12-3 or TRBV12-4 to TRBJ1-2, with D possibly being TRBD1 (5 bases). The CDR3 has 12 amino acids. V lost 3 bases and J lost 8, with 10 bases in between. The CDR3 sequence: CASSFGHEGYTF. The CDR3 DNA reads as TGTGCCAGCAGTTTTGGACATGAAGGCTACACCTTC.

The V call is TRBV27, the J call TRBJ1-2; D remains ambiguous. V lost 5 bases to trimming and J lost 4 bases, with 20 bases between them. Germline CDR1 MNHEY, CDR2 SMNVEV (reference sequence). The CDR3 totals 16 residues. This chain's CDR3 is CASSPEGSPGVYGYTF. In DNA form, the CDR3 reads TGTGCCAGCAGTCCCGAGGGCTCACCAGGAGTCTATGGCTACACCTTC.

The chain employs TRBV20-1 and TRBJ2-3; 8 bases line up with TRBD1. CDR3 size: 16 residues. The germline gives CDR1 DFQATT, CDR2 SNEGSKA (reference sequence). V shed 3 bases, J shed 1 base, and the junction held 9 bases outside the gene matches. Here the CDR3 reads CSASTRDRGRTDTQYF. As DNA, the CDR3 is TGCAGTGCTAGTACCAGAGACAGGGGACGCACAGATACGCAGTATTTT.

V is TRBV7-3 and J is TRBJ2-3; D remains ambiguous. Germline V gene lookup returns CDR1 SGHTA and CDR2 FQGTGA. The CDR3 length is 14 residues. V lost 5 bases, J lost 6 bases, and 15 bases lay in between. The DNA for the CDR3 is TGTGCCAGCAGCCCCGAGCCTCTAGTTGATACGCAGTATTTT. Its protein product is CASSPEPLVDTQYF.

This chain joins TRBV29-1 and TRBJ1-2, with 9 bases identical to TRBD1. Trimming at V came to 6 bases and at J to 8 bases, leaving 10 bases not matched to a gene. The CDR3 spans 13 residues. Germline lookup yields CDR1 SQVTM and CDR2 ANQGSEA. The CDR3 reads CSVPSTGGGGYTF. Here the CDR3 DNA reads TGCAGCGTCCCCTCCACAGGGGGCGGGGGCTACACCTTC.

The chain uses TRBV7-8 and TRBJ1-2, with no clear D. With 5 bases removed from V and 8 bases from J, the gap between germline ends came to 9 bases. The CDR3 has 11 amino acids. Germline values: CDR1 SGHVS, CDR2 FQNEAQ. CDR3 sequence reads: CASSPLVGYTF. The CDR3 nucleotides are TGTGCCAGCAGCCCTCTTGTGGGCTACACCTTC.